The present entry profiles one TCR beta chain with its context. Repertoires were generated with immunoSEQ multiplex PCR, while TCRdb's copy carries only in-frame clones and drops some. The sample holds about 94,000 clones; 85% to 95% are singletons and the top ten take more than 0.8%. The CDR3 has 14 residues. The germline gives CDR1 SGDLS, CDR2 YYNGEE. V gave up 0 bases and J gave up 3 bases, with 10 bases separating them. The data are from a study of T cell changes during pregnancy in multiple sclerosis. This rearrangement joins TRBV9 to TRBJ2-7, with a possible D match to TRBD1 (6 bases). Sample: peripheral blood, taken in the third trimester of pregnancy. This TCR came from a female donor with multiple sclerosis, enrolled in a pregnancy study. CDR3 sequence: CASSVGQAGYEQYF. CDR3 DNA: TGTGCCAGCAGCGTAGGACAGGCGGGCTACGAGCAGTACTTC.